This T cell receptor beta chain was captured by sequencing in a study of human T cells and chemical hapten exposure. Looking at the study overall: Yields of TCR per sample differed, chiefly owing to small differences in pooled library volume.

The CDR3 loop spans 17 amino acids. Trimming removed 8 bases at V and 0 bases at J, with 17 bases between. Germline V gene sequence: CDR1 MNHNS, CDR2 SASEGT. MiXCR, run by TCRdb on the RACE reads, gives a single entry per CDR3 protein. The table records about 54,000 distinct CDR3 sequences, about 9.9% of them present only once. This clonotype was counted many times. Time point given: patch test 2, 6 weeks after DPC sensitization. The sample's treatment: therapeutic diphenylcyclopropenone sensitization with weekly scalp DPC. Participating donors were patients with alopecia, aged 18 to 70 years, considered appropriate candidates for DPC. Researchers extracted total RNA from unfractionated whole blood.

The sequence was collected from a woman between 45 and 60 years old with alopecia areata. Some clones in this sample may be carry-over from other donors' samples. The source material was whole blood, sampled in connection with sensitization to the hapten diphenylcyclopropenone (DPC). This rearrangement joins TRBV6-1 to TRBJ2-6, with a weak D call TRBD1 (6 bases). DNA of the CDR3: TGTGCCAGCTCGGAGTGGGGACACAACTCTGGGGCCAACGTCCTGACTTTC. As protein: CASSEWGHNSGANVLTF.